This TCR beta chain emerged from a study of beta chain features in type 1 diabetes. Study-level points and caveats: In all four CD4+ subsets, TCRB CDR3 length was significantly, moderately reduced in type 1 diabetes. Relative to healthy donors, patients appeared to have naive, central memory and Treg TCRB repertoires that were more similar. TCRB rearrangement may or may not be influenced by HLA type; here this remained unresolved.

The single heparinised draw taken from each donor contained about 100 mL of blood on average. In the case of this clone: Its antigen is as yet unknown.

Per the germline V gene, CDR1 is SNHLY and CDR2 is FYNNEI. The length of the CDR3 is 12 residues. V trimming: 10 bases; J trimming: 2 bases; junction bases outside the gene matches: 4. Expressed TCRB transcripts were sequenced after all isolated RNA was converted to cDNA. Profiling relied on immunoSEQ multiplex PCR, and the TCRdb table lists in-frame clones only, not all of them. The sample yields around 50,000 clones, around 40% seen once. The chain has TRBV2 and TRBJ2-7; TRBD2 matches at 8 bases. The TCR was taken from a man aged 30-40 years with type 1 diabetes. The sequencing input was stem cell memory CD4+ T cells from blood. In DNA, the CDR3 is TGTGCCACCTCGGGGGGGCCCTACGAGCAGTACTTC. Its translation is CATSGGPYEQYF.